The next 14 T cell receptor beta chains were all read from a single sample in a study of beta chain features in type 1 diabetes. Whole-study results and caveats: Shortening of TCRB CDR3s, moderate but significant, appeared in all four CD4+ subsets of Type 1 diabetes patients.

cDNA synthesis used the whole RNA isolate, giving expressed TCRB sequences. TCRdb keeps only in-frame clones here, not all; method: immunoSEQ multiplex PCR. Of some 660,000 clones in the sample, over 13% were seen once. Their target antigens are unknown. The sample comprised naive CD4+ T cells from blood. The receptor source for this set is a young man with type 1 diabetes.

The chain is built from TRBV28 and TRBJ1-2; D not resolved. Trimming pared 4 bases from V and 10 bases from J, leaving 19 bases between. CDR1 and CDR2 from the germline V gene are MDHEN and SYDVKM. The length of the CDR3 is 14 residues. CDR3 bases: TGTGCCAGCAGTTCCCTCGTAGTCGCCCCCCACTACACCTTC. It encodes CASSSLVVAPHYTF.

In this sample, this clone turned up a few times. The rearrangement links TRBV14 to TRBJ2-7; D call uncertain. V lost 1 base and J 0 bases, leaving 4 bases between the germline ends. The CDR3 runs 13 residues. Germline assignment: CDR1 SGHDN and CDR2 FVKESK. Here the CDR3 DNA reads TGTGCCAGCAGCCAAGTAGTCTCCTACGAGCAGTACTTC. This gives the protein CASSQVVSYEQYF.

This chain joins TRBV6-6 and TRBJ2-3; D gene unclear. Germline loops: CDR1 MNHNY, CDR2 SVGAGI (reference sequence). Trimming pared 5 bases from V and 5 bases from J, leaving 11 bases between. This CDR3 spans 13 amino acids. The CDR3 DNA sequence: TGTGCCAGCAGTCCCGGATTGGGAGATACGCAGTATTTT. Translating it yields CASSPGLGDTQYF.

This clone was counted only a few times. The CDR3 here is CASSLESLETQYF. The CDR3 bases are TGCGCCAGCAGCTTGGAATCGTTAGAGACCCAGTACTTC. The V gene is TRBV5-1, the J gene TRBJ2-5; D is unresolved. The V gene lost 0 bases and the J gene lost 4 bases, with 7 bases spanning the gap. The CDR3 has 13 residues. Germline CDR1 and CDR2: SGHRS and YFSETQ.

In its sample, this clone was seen many times. The V call is TRBV14, the J call TRBJ2-1; 9 bases map to TRBD1. V trimming: 4 bases; J trimming: 8 bases; junction bases outside the gene matches: 6. The germline CDR1 and CDR2 sequences are SGHDN and FVKESK. The CDR3 totals 14 residues. In DNA form, the CDR3 reads TGTGCCAGCAGCCCCTGGGACAGGGTCGATGAGCAGTTCTTC. Translated: CASSPWDRVDEQFF.

In its sample, this clone was seen a few times. This chain connects TRBV19 to TRBJ2-6; 8 nucleotides align to TRBD1. This CDR3 is built from 12 residues. Trimming at V came to 3 bases and at J to 11 bases, leaving 0 bases not matched to a gene. Per germline, CDR1 LNHDA and CDR2 SQIVND (reference sequence). CDR3 sequence (DNA): TGTGCCAGTAGTATGGACAGGGACGTCCTGACTTTC. Translated: CASSMDRDVLTF.

The V call is TRBV7-6, the J call TRBJ2-4; D tentatively reads TRBD1 or TRBD2 (7 bases each). This CDR3 region has 14 residues. Trimming cost V 5 bases and J 7 bases, with 15 bases left between them. Germline lookup yields CDR1 SGHVS and CDR2 FNYEAQ. The CDR3, as DNA: TGTGCCAGCAGCAAACAGGGGAGGGGGAACATTCAGTACTTC. Protein sequence: CASSKQGRGNIQYF.

There are a few counts of this clone. DNA of the CDR3: TGTGCCAGCAGCATCTGGACAGGCCGACAAGCTTTCTTT. Protein product: CASSIWTGRQAFF. The chain couples TRBV7-2 to TRBJ1-1; 7 nucleotides align to TRBD1. The trim removed 5 bases at V and 9 bases at J, leaving 9 bases unmatched. This CDR3 comprises 13 residues. Germline CDR1 is SGHTA and CDR2 is FQGNSA.

This clone showed up just a few times. V usage is TRBV28 and J usage is TRBJ2-1, with 7 bases matching TRBD1. Per germline, CDR1 MDHEN and CDR2 SYDVKM. The CDR3 sequence is 14 residues long. J lost 4 bases, V lost 5 bases, and 5 bases had no gene match. CDR3 sequence (DNA): TGTGCCAGCAGTCCCCGGGACAGATACAATGAGCAGTTCTTC. Protein product: CASSPRDRYNEQFF.

There are a few counts of this clone. The V gene is TRBV6-1, the J gene TRBJ2-7; TRBD2 aligns across 12 bases. V gave up 8 bases and J gave up 5 bases; unmatched junction bases: 7. The CDR3 totals 14 residues. Per the germline V gene, CDR1 is MNHNS and CDR2 is SASEGT. The CDR3 nucleotides read TGTGCCAGCGTGACTAGCGGGAGAGGCGACGAGCAGTACTTC. It encodes CASVTSGRGDEQYF.

Only one count was recorded for this clone. The V and J genes are TRBV9 and TRBJ2-1, with 10 positions matching TRBD2. The CDR3 extends over 16 amino acids. J lost 5 bases, V lost 0 bases, and 5 bases had no gene match. The V gene's germline CDR1 is SGDLS and CDR2 YYNGEE. The CDR3, as DNA: TGTGCCAGCAGCGTAGGGATAGCGGGGGGCCACAATGAGCAGTTCTTC. Its protein product is CASSVGIAGGHNEQFF.

The chain couples TRBV10-3 to TRBJ1-2, with D tentatively TRBD1 (5 bases). V was cut by 2 bases and J by 0 bases, with 10 bases left in between. The CDR3 covers 15 residues. Germline CDR1 and CDR2: ENHRY and SYGVKD. For the CDR3, the DNA is TGTGCCATCAGTGAGGGGAGGGGAGCTAACTATGGCTACACCTTC. Protein product: CAISEGRGANYGYTF.

CDR3: CAIRANIDRANPNTEAFF. CDR3 coding DNA: TGTGCCATCAGAGCCAACATAGACAGGGCGAATCCAAACACTGAAGCTTTCTTT. The V gene is TRBV10-3, the J gene TRBJ1-1, with 7 bases fitting TRBD1. Germline V gene sequence: CDR1 ENHRY, CDR2 SYGVKD. J lost 2 bases, V lost 6 bases, and 18 bases had no gene match. CDR3 size: 18 residues.

This chain joins TRBV6-6 and TRBJ1-2; TRBD1 agrees at 10 bases. Losses at the gene ends were 6 bases for V and 3 bases for J; bases not matched to a gene: 4. CDR1 MNHNY and CDR2 SVGAGI come from the germline V gene (reference sequence). The CDR3 has 14 amino acids. This chain's CDR3 is CASRTGTGDYGYTF. The DNA for the CDR3 is TGTGCCAGCAGGACGGGGACAGGGGACTATGGCTACACCTTC.